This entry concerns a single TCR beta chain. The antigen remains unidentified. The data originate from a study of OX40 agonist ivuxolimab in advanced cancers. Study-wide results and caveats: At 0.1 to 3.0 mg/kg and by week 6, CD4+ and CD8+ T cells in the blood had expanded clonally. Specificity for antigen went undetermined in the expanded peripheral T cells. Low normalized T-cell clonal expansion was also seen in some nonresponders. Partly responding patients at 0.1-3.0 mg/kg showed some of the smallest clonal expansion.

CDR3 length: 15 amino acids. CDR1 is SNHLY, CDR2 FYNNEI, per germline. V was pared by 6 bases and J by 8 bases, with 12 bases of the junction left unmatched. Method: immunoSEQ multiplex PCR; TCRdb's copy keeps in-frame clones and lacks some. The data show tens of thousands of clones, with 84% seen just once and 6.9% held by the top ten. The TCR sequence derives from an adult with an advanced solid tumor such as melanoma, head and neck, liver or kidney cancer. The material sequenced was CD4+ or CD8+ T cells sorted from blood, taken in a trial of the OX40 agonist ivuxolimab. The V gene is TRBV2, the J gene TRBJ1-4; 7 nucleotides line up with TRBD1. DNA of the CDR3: TGTGCCAGCAGCGTTCTGAAGGGGGCTGGAGAAAAACTGTTTTTT. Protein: CASSVLKGAGEKLFF.